Shown below are 17 T cell receptor beta chains from a single sample sequenced in a study of cytomegalovirus exposure and HLA in healthy donors. PCR was performed using 60 Vbeta and 13 Jbeta primers. Only in-frame clones appear in the TCRdb table, and some are missing; sequencing was by immunoSEQ multiplex PCR. The table includes 150,000 or so clones, nearly 80% detected once. Sequenced sample: PBMCs. The origin of the receptors is a man aged 30 to 45 in good health and CMV-seropositive.

CDR3 DNA: TGTGCCAGCAGCAAACGTCGGACAGAGGCCGGGGATGGCGAGCAGTACTTC. This encodes CASSKRRTEAGDGEQYF. The chain recombines TRBV21-1 with TRBJ2-7; whether TRBD1, the table's D call, matches the DNA was not checked. TRBV21-1 is noted as a pseudogene. The CDR3 contains 17 residues.

The gene calls are TRBV5-4 and TRBJ2-3; D is perhaps TRBD1 (6 bases). The CDR3 totals 17 residues. Trimming cost V 4 bases and J 0 bases, with 18 bases left between them. The germline V gene has CDR1 SGHNT and CDR2 YYREEE (reference sequence). CDR3 nucleotides: TGTGCCAGCAGCCCCCCCGGGGCAGGGGAAAGCACAGATACGCAGTATTTT. Its translation is CASSPPGAGESTDTQYF.

This clone was detected only a few times. This chain uses TRBV4-1 with TRBJ2-3; D might be TRBD1 (5 bases). V was pared by 2 bases and J by 4 bases, with 10 bases between. Germline V lookup: CDR1 MGHRA, CDR2 YSYEKL. The CDR3 is 14 residues long. CDR3 protein: CASSQTRDPDTQYF. CDR3 bases: TGCGCCAGCAGCCAAACCAGGGATCCAGATACGCAGTATTTT.

V gene TRBV28 combines with J gene TRBJ1-1; a possible D gene is TRBD1 (5 bases). This CDR3 region has 13 residues. Germline V gene lookup returns CDR1 MDHEN and CDR2 SYDVKM. Trimming cost V 4 bases and J 2 bases, with 8 bases left between them. The CDR3 reads CASSSGYNTEAFF. The CDR3, as DNA: TGTGCCAGCAGTTCAGGGTACAACACTGAAGCTTTCTTT.

This chain joins TRBV9 and TRBJ2-1, with 7 bases lining up with TRBD2. The CDR3 is 13 amino acids. With 6 bases clipped from V and 7 bases from J, the junction kept 7 bases outside the gene matches. Germline V gene sequence: CDR1 SGDLS, CDR2 YYNGEE. The CDR3 protein is CASTTGGGNEQFF. The CDR3 bases are TGTGCCAGCACCACGGGAGGTGGTAATGAGCAGTTCTTC.

The chain couples TRBV9 to TRBJ1-1; 11 bases are a match to TRBD1. Per germline, CDR1 SGDLS and CDR2 YYNGEE. The CDR3 has 16 amino acids. Unmatched junction bases numbered 8, after V lost 3 bases and J lost 4 bases. The CDR3 sequence: CASSDRGQGAITEAFF. The CDR3 nucleotides read TGTGCCAGCAGCGACCGCGGACAGGGGGCGATCACTGAAGCTTTCTTT.

The chain uses TRBV10-3 and TRBJ2-6; TRBD1 is a possible D gene (5 bases). The CDR3 length is 18 residues. Trimming cost V 0 bases and J 1 base, with 13 bases left between them. From germline, CDR1 is ENHRY and CDR2 SYGVKD. CDR3 amino acids: CAISESAGMVSGANVLTF. CDR3 bases: TGTGCCATCAGTGAGTCGGCAGGGATGGTGTCTGGGGCCAACGTCCTGACTTTC.

The rearrangement joins TRBV5-1 to TRBJ2-7, with TRBD1 matching 7 bases. Germline V CDR1 and CDR2: SGHRS, YFSETQ. The CDR3 length is 15 residues. Trimming cost V 3 bases and J 0 bases; bases outside gene matches: 6. CDR3 nucleotides: TGCGCCAGCAGCTCCGGGACAGACGGCTCCTACGAGCAGTACTTC. Amino acids: CASSSGTDGSYEQYF.

The rearrangement links TRBV4-2 to TRBJ2-2; 7 bases are a match to TRBD2. The CDR3 totals 16 residues. The germline V gene encodes CDR1 LGHNA and CDR2 YNFKEQ. V lost 1 base to trimming and J lost 7 bases; unmatched junction nucleotides: 9. In nucleotides, the CDR3 is TGTGCCAGCAGCCAAGTGGGCGGGAGTATTAACGGGGAGCTGTTTTTT. It encodes CASSQVGGSINGELFF.

The rearrangement uses TRBV4-2 and TRBJ2-1, with 10 bases identical to TRBD2. The CDR3 has 20 residues. J lost 2 bases, V lost 0 bases, and 13 bases had no gene match. Germline CDR1 reads LGHNA; CDR2 reads YNFKEQ. Here the CDR3 DNA reads TGTGCCAGCAGCCAAGAATTAGGACTAGCGGCGATTGCTACCTACAATGAGCAGTTCTTC. Its translation is CASSQELGLAAIATYNEQFF.

The rearrangement links TRBV9 to TRBJ2-3, with 7 bases matching TRBD1. CDR3 length equals 16 residues. Germline V lookup: CDR1 SGDLS, CDR2 YYNGEE. The trim removed 3 bases at V and 1 base at J, leaving 8 bases unmatched. The CDR3 nucleotides read TGTGCCAGCAGCGACCCGGGACAGCTAGGCACAGATACGCAGTATTTT. Protein: CASSDPGQLGTDTQYF.

The V gene is TRBV7-3, the J gene TRBJ2-6, with 7 positions matching TRBD1. V lost 5 bases and J lost 4; bases outside the gene matches: 5. CDR3 size: 15 residues. Per the germline V gene, CDR1 is SGHTA and CDR2 is FQGTGA. CDR3 DNA sequence: TGTGCCAGCAGCGTAGAGGGGGCAGGGGCCAACGTCCTGACTTTC. It yields the protein CASSVEGAGANVLTF.

This chain uses TRBV28 with TRBJ2-1; D remains ambiguous. Looked up from germline, CDR1 is MDHEN and CDR2 is SYDVKM. With 4 bases removed from V and 5 bases from J, the gap between germline ends came to 3 bases. This CDR3 contains 11 residues. CDR3 in DNA: TGTGCCAGCAGTTACAACAATGAGCAGTTCTTC. Its protein is CASSYNNEQFF.

The rearrangement uses TRBV28 and TRBJ1-4; perhaps TRBD1 as D (6 bases). V was clipped by 1 base and J by 7 bases, with 13 bases between them. This CDR3 has 15 amino acids. Germline-derived CDR1 and CDR2 are MDHEN and SYDVKM. CDR3 DNA: TGTGCCAGCAGTTTATCAGGGGATAGTCGTGAAAAACTGTTTTTT. Protein product: CASSLSGDSREKLFF.

The rearrangement links TRBV7-8 to TRBJ1-2; D unclear. CDR3 size: 15 residues. Germline values: CDR1 SGHVS, CDR2 FQNEAQ. V was trimmed by 1 base and J by 3 bases, leaving 12 bases between them. CDR3 nucleotide sequence: TGTGCCAGCAGCTTAGACCGGGTGGAGGACTATGGCTACACCTTC. This sequence encodes CASSLDRVEDYGYTF.

V gene TRBV4-2 combines with J gene TRBJ2-7; D ambiguous. Trimming removed 2 bases at V and 5 bases at J, with 10 bases between. Looked up from germline, CDR1 is LGHNA and CDR2 is YNFKEQ. The CDR3 sequence is 13 residues long. As DNA, the CDR3 is TGTGCCAGCAGCCAAATAGATATCGACGAGCAGTACTTC. Its protein is CASSQIDIDEQYF.

V usage is TRBV6-4 and J usage is TRBJ2-1; TRBD2 aligns across 9 bases. The CDR3 length is 14 residues. J was trimmed by 9 bases and V by 5 bases; bases with no gene match: 8. Germline V gene sequence: CDR1 MRHNA, CDR2 SNTAGT. CDR3 region: CASSKEAGGCEQFF. CDR3 bases: TGTGCCAGCAGTAAAGAAGCGGGAGGTTGTGAGCAGTTCTTC.